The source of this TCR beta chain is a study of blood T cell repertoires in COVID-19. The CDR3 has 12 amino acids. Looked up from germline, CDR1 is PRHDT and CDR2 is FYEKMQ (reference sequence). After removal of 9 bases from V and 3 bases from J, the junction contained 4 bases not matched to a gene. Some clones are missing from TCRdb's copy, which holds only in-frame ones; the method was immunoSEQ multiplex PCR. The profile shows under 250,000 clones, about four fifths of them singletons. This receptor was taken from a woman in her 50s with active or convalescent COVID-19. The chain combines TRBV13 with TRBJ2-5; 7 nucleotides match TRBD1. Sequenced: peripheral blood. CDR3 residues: CASKGAEETQYF. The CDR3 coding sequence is TGTGCCAGTAAGGGGGCAGAAGAGACCCAGTACTTC.